The 29 T cell receptor beta chains below all came from one sample that was sequenced in a study of T cell changes during pregnancy in multiple sclerosis. Libraries were prepared by immunoSEQ multiplex PCR; TCRdb keeps only in-frame clonotypes and omits some of them. In the table there are approximately 39,000 clones, around 90% of which are singletons. The starting material was CD4+ T cells from peripheral blood mononuclear cells, obtained in the second trimester of pregnancy. Receptor source: a female donor with multiple sclerosis, enrolled in a pregnancy study.

The rearrangement joins TRBV5-4 to TRBJ2-4; TRBD1 aligns across 9 bases. Trimming took 4 bases from V and 0 from J; bases not matched to a gene: 8. The CDR3 runs to 17 residues. CDR1 and CDR2 from the germline V gene are SGHNT and YYREEE (reference sequence). CDR3 nucleotide sequence: TGTGCCAGCAGCGATGACGACAGGGGGATAGCCAAAAACATTCAGTACTTC. Amino acid sequence: CASSDDDRGIAKNIQYF.

This chain connects TRBV6-5 to TRBJ2-3; 7 nucleotides match TRBD2. Germline V gene sequence: CDR1 MNHEY, CDR2 SVGAGI. CDR3 size: 16 residues. With V trimmed by 0 bases and J by 3 bases, 6 bases remained unmatched. CDR3 sequence reads: CASSYSGSGLTDTQYF. In DNA, the CDR3 is TGTGCCAGCAGTTACTCGGGTAGCGGGTTGACAGATACGCAGTATTTT.

The chain employs TRBV2 and TRBJ2-7, with 7 bases aligning to TRBD1. V gave up 7 bases and J gave up 3 bases; unmatched junction bases: 6. The CDR3 consists of 13 residues. Germline CDR1 SNHLY, CDR2 FYNNEI. CDR3 bases: TGTGCCAGCATAGGGGGCAGTAGCTACGAGCAGTACTTC. This gives the protein CASIGGSSYEQYF.

The V and J genes are TRBV6-4 and TRBJ1-1; D unresolved. CDR1 is MRHNA and CDR2 is SNTAGT in the germline V gene. V shed 6 bases and J shed 0 bases, with 11 bases lying between them. The CDR3 spans 14 residues. CDR3 protein: CASRDTNMNTEAFF. The CDR3 bases are TGTGCCAGCAGAGACACAAACATGAACACTGAAGCTTTCTTT.

The chain has TRBV11-3 and TRBJ2-3; 9 bases line up with TRBD2. Germline V gives CDR1 SGHNT, CDR2 YENEEA. Germline trimming cut 1 base from V and 2 bases from J; bases unmatched to any gene: 7. The CDR3 spans 17 residues. The CDR3 loop reads CASSLALAGVATDTQYF. The CDR3 bases are TGTGCCAGCAGCTTAGCGTTAGCGGGAGTTGCCACAGATACGCAGTATTTT.

V usage is TRBV5-6 and J usage is TRBJ2-4, with TRBD2 matching over 7 bases. The V gene end was trimmed by 3 bases and the J gene end by 7 bases; junction bases not matched to a gene: 7. The CDR3 has 14 residues. Germline V gene sequence: CDR1 SGHDT, CDR2 YYEEEE. The CDR3 DNA sequence: TGTGCCAGCAGCTACGGAAGGGGAGGGAACATTCAGTACTTC. Translation gives CASSYGRGGNIQYF.

This sequence joins TRBV5-1 and TRBJ2-3; 9 nucleotides agree with TRBD1. Germline V gives CDR1 SGHRS, CDR2 YFSETQ. The ends lost 1 base at V and 11 bases at J; junction bases unmatched: 14. The CDR3 has 16 residues. CDR3 amino acids: CASSLSFRDRVVGQYF. The DNA for the CDR3 is TGCGCCAGCAGCTTGTCCTTCCGGGACAGGGTTGTCGGGCAGTATTTT.

The chain combines TRBV9 with TRBJ2-2; 8 nucleotides line up with TRBD1. This CDR3 contains 13 residues. Germline CDR1 and CDR2: SGDLS and YYNGEE. Unmatched junction bases numbered 4, after V lost 5 bases and J lost 7 bases. CDR3 sequence reads: CASSDRGGGELFF. In DNA form, the CDR3 reads TGTGCCAGCAGTGACAGGGGAGGCGGGGAGCTGTTTTTT.

This chain joins TRBV7-3 and TRBJ2-5; no firm D call. Trimming removed 5 bases from V and 9 bases from J, with 22 bases in between. Germline assignment: CDR1 SGHTA and CDR2 FQGTGA. There are 15 residues in the CDR3. CDR3 nucleotide sequence: TGTGCCAGCAGCCCTAAAGCCGGTAGAAGTTTCGCCCAGTACTTC. Protein product: CASSPKAGRSFAQYF.

This chain uses TRBV4-3 with TRBJ2-5, with TRBD2 matching over 9 bases. Looked up from germline, CDR1 is LGHNA and CDR2 is YSLEER. CDR3 length: 16 residues. V lost 0 bases, J lost 5 bases, and 7 bases stayed unmatched. For the CDR3, the DNA is TGCGCCAGCAGCCAAGAACGTAGCGGGAGTTCGGAGACCCAGTACTTC. Its translation is CASSQERSGSSETQYF.

This clone occurred once. J is TRBJ2-5 and V is TRBV5-6, with 7 bases fitting TRBD1. This CDR3 is 15 amino acids long. Unmatched junction bases numbered 11, after V lost 4 bases and J lost 5 bases. Germline loops: CDR1 SGHDT, CDR2 YYEEEE. The CDR3 spells CASSLRTGVGETQYF. CDR3 DNA: TGTGCCAGCAGCCTACGAACAGGGGTTGGGGAGACCCAGTACTTC.

This sequence joins TRBV5-8 and TRBJ1-3; 10 nucleotides match TRBD1. V lost 4 bases to trimming and J lost 6 bases; unmatched junction nucleotides: 7. From germline, CDR1 is SGHTS and CDR2 YDEGEE. The CDR3 runs 15 residues. CDR3 in amino acids: CASSPRTGGANTIYF. The CDR3 DNA is TGTGCCAGCAGCCCGCGGACAGGGGGTGCAAACACCATATATTTT.

This rearrangement joins TRBV5-1 to TRBJ1-2, with 9 nucleotides matching TRBD1. J lost 8 bases, V lost 3 bases, and 11 bases had no gene match. The CDR3 loop spans 15 amino acids. CDR1 and CDR2 from the germline V gene are SGHRS and YFSETQ. In DNA, the CDR3 is TGCGCCAGCAGCTCCAACCCGGGACAGGGAAGCGGCTACACCTTC. Encoded protein: CASSSNPGQGSGYTF.

This chain links TRBV7-3 with TRBJ2-1; 9 bases map to TRBD2. CDR3 length: 16 residues. CDR1 is SGHTA and CDR2 is FQGTGA in the germline V gene. V was pared by 5 bases and J by 7 bases, with 12 bases of the junction left unmatched. The CDR3 DNA reads TGTGCCAGCAGCCTGGTGGGTAGCGGGAGAGTGAATGAGCAGTTCTTC. It specifies CASSLVGSGRVNEQFF.

The rearrangement joins TRBV14 to TRBJ2-7; D is possibly TRBD1 (6 bases). The CDR3 is made up of 15 amino acids. CDR1 and CDR2 (germline): SGHDN, FVKESK. V lost 5 bases and J lost 1, with 15 bases in between. The CDR3 reads CASSSLQGESYEQYF. CDR3 coding DNA: TGTGCCAGCAGCTCGTTACAGGGAGAGTCCTACGAGCAGTACTTC.

CDR3 amino acids: CSGGELTNEKLFF. The DNA for the CDR3 is TGCAGCGGCGGGGAGCTCACTAATGAAAAACTGTTTTTT. The chain employs TRBV29-1 and TRBJ1-4; D is unresolved. CDR1 and CDR2 from the germline V gene are SQVTM and ANQGSEA. Trimming pared 7 bases from V and 2 bases from J, leaving 11 bases between. The CDR3 is 13 amino acids.

The V call is TRBV28, the J call TRBJ2-6; 7 nucleotides align to TRBD1. This CDR3 spans 18 amino acids. V lost 4 bases to trimming and J lost 2 bases; unmatched junction nucleotides: 11. CDR1 MDHEN and CDR2 SYDVKM come from the germline V gene. DNA of the CDR3: TGTGCCAGCAGTTCCGTGTTCCCTCAGGGGGCTGGGGCCAACGTCCTGACTTTC. Amino acids: CASSSVFPQGAGANVLTF.

The J gene is TRBJ2-7, the V gene TRBV5-6; 13 positions agree with TRBD2. The CDR3 consists of 15 residues. V shed 0 bases and J 11 bases; nucleotides not matched to a gene: 8. Per the germline V gene, CDR1 is SGHDT and CDR2 is YYEEEE. This chain's CDR3 is CASSLVGLAGEMEYF. CDR3 nucleotides: TGTGCCAGCAGCTTGGTAGGACTAGCGGGAGAAATGGAGTACTTC. Full variable domain (remainder filled in from reference TRBV5-6 and TRBJ2-7): DAGVTQSPTHLIKTRGQQVTLRCSPKSGHDTVSWYQQALGQGPQFIFQYYEEEERQRGNFPDRFSGHQFPNYSSELNVNALLLGDSALYLCASSLVGLAGEMEYFGPGTRLTVT.

The chain carries TRBV7-3 and TRBJ1-2; a possible D gene is TRBD1 (5 bases). From germline, CDR1 is SGHTA and CDR2 FQGTGA. There are 16 residues in the CDR3. V was trimmed by 2 bases and J by 6 bases, leaving 19 bases between them. CDR3 residues: CASSLLGRGGEDGYTF. CDR3 nucleotide sequence: TGTGCCAGCAGCTTATTGGGCCGGGGAGGGGAGGATGGCTACACCTTC.

The chain employs TRBV19 and TRBJ2-7, with a weak D call TRBD2 (5 bases). This CDR3 region has 13 residues. The V gene lost 6 bases and the J gene lost 1 base, with 10 bases spanning the gap. Germline V gives CDR1 LNHDA, CDR2 SQIVND (reference sequence). CDR3 loop: CASRARGSYEQYF. Written as DNA, the CDR3 is TGTGCCAGTAGGGCCCGGGGATCCTACGAGCAGTACTTC. The whole variable domain, filled in from reference TRBV19 and TRBJ2-7, reads DGGITQSPKYLFRKEGQNVTLSCEQNLNHDAMYWYRQDPGQGLRLIYYSQIVNDFQKGDIAEGYSVSREKKESFPLTVTSAQKNPTAFYLCASRARGSYEQYFGPGTRLTVT.

The rearrangement links TRBV15 to TRBJ1-2; TRBD1 matches at 8 bases. Germline CDR1 reads LNHNV; CDR2 reads YYDKDF (reference sequence). With V trimmed by 3 bases and J by 8 bases, 11 bases remained unmatched. The CDR3 is 15 residues long. The DNA for the CDR3 is TGTGCCACCAGCAGCAGGACAGGGCGCCCGGTGGGCTACACCTTC. This translates into CATSSRTGRPVGYTF.

The J gene is TRBJ2-7, the V gene TRBV7-2; D is unclear. V was shortened by 5 bases and J by 6 bases, with 17 bases between the two germline ends. Germline V gives CDR1 SGHTA, CDR2 FQGNSA. The CDR3 consists of 14 residues. The CDR3 sequence is CASSVRVLDPEQYF. The CDR3 nucleotides read TGTGCCAGCAGCGTACGGGTACTCGACCCCGAGCAGTACTTC.

The chain links TRBV6-1 to TRBJ2-7; 13 bases agree with TRBD2. The J segment lost 6 bases and the V segment lost 10 bases, leaving 3 bases of the junction unmatched. Germline CDR1 and CDR2: MNHNS and SASEGT. The CDR3 extends over 12 amino acids. CDR3 nucleotides: TGTGCCACCAGACTAGCGGGGGGCGAGCAGTACTTC. Residues: CATRLAGGEQYF.

This rearrangement joins TRBV11-2 to TRBJ1-3, with TRBD1 identical over 7 bases. The germline V gene has CDR1 SGHAT and CDR2 FQNNGV. Trimming at V came to 4 bases and at J to 4 bases, leaving 1 base not matched to a gene. CDR3 length: 13 amino acids. CDR3 region: CASSSDRGNTIYF. CDR3 sequence (DNA): TGTGCCAGCAGCTCGGACAGGGGAAACACCATATATTTT.

The V call is TRBV9, the J call TRBJ2-3; 10 nucleotides match TRBD2. V gave up 4 bases and J gave up 9 bases; unmatched junction bases: 23. The germline gives CDR1 SGDLS, CDR2 YYNGEE. The CDR3 is 19 residues long. Here the CDR3 reads CASSTRPSGTSVELSTQYF. The DNA for the CDR3 is TGTGCCAGCAGCACCCGACCCTCCGGGACTAGCGTGGAGTTGAGCACGCAGTATTTT.

The chain couples TRBV5-1 to TRBJ2-3; TRBD2 aligns across 12 bases. Looked up from germline, CDR1 is SGHRS and CDR2 is YFSETQ. There are 16 residues in the CDR3. V shed 4 bases and J 2 bases; nucleotides not matched to a gene: 5. The CDR3 bases are TGCGCCAGCAGCATAAGGACTAGCGGGGTCACAGATACGCAGTATTTT. Translated: CASSIRTSGVTDTQYF.

The chain recombines TRBV27 with TRBJ2-2, with D tentatively TRBD1 (6 bases). Deletions cut 4 bases from V and 5 bases from J, with 14 bases between. This CDR3 spans 15 amino acids. Germline CDR1 is MNHEY and CDR2 is SMNVEV (reference sequence). The CDR3 here is CASSSDRYGTGELFF. CDR3 DNA sequence: TGTGCCAGCAGTTCCGACAGGTACGGAACCGGGGAGCTGTTTTTT.

This clone was picked up a small number of times. In DNA form, the CDR3 reads TGTGCCAGCAGTCTGGACAGGTATAGCAATCAGCCCCAGCATTTT. As protein: CASSLDRYSNQPQHF. The V call is TRBV7-3, the J call TRBJ1-5, with TRBD1 matching over 7 bases. V was pared by 6 bases and J by 0 bases, with 5 bases of the junction left unmatched. The CDR3 consists of 15 residues. The germline V gene has CDR1 SGHTA and CDR2 FQGTGA.

J is TRBJ2-1 and V is TRBV28, with a weak D call TRBD1 (5 bases). This CDR3 is built from 12 residues. Germline CDR1 MDHEN, CDR2 SYDVKM. Trimming left V 8 bases short and J 0 bases short, with 5 bases between. The CDR3 DNA reads as TGTGCCAGCCAGGGCTCCTACAATGAGCAGTTCTTC. As protein: CASQGSYNEQFF.